Below, 26 T cell receptor beta chains from the same sample are listed, as sequenced in a study of blood T cell repertoires in COVID-19. Assay: immunoSEQ multiplex PCR; the TCRdb copy retains only in-frame clones and omits some. Of about 300,000 clones in the sample, 65% to 85% are singletons; the top ten hold roughly 1.6%. Sequences were obtained from peripheral blood. Receptors originate from a human donor with COVID-19, enrolled during active disease. The donor label of this sample is uncertain.

There are a few counts of this clone. In DNA, the CDR3 is TGTGCCACCAGTGATTTATACAGGGAGAACACCGGGGAGCTGTTTTTT. Translating it yields CATSDLYRENTGELFF. The V gene is TRBV24-1, the J gene TRBJ2-2; maybe TRBD1 (6 bases). Between the trimmed V and J ends, which lost 1 base and 1 base, there was a span of 9 bases. CDR3 length equals 16 residues. Germline V gene lookup returns CDR1 KGHDR and CDR2 SFDVKD.

CDR3 amino acids: CASSLTSGPYEQYF. CDR3 in DNA: TGTGCCAGCAGCCTGACTAGCGGACCCTACGAGCAGTACTTC. V and J are TRBV6-5 and TRBJ2-7, with 9 bases matching TRBD2. Germline assignment: CDR1 MNHEY and CDR2 SVGAGI. CDR3 length equals 14 residues. J gave up 2 bases and V 6 bases, and 5 bases lay outside the gene matches.

The CDR3 DNA reads as TGTGCCAGCAGCTTAGATTGGCTAGCGGGATCCAATGAGCAGTTCTTC. It encodes CASSLDWLAGSNEQFF. This chain joins TRBV7-2 and TRBJ2-1, with TRBD2 identical over 9 bases. This CDR3 has 16 amino acids. J lost 6 bases, V lost 1 base, and 7 bases had no gene match. Germline CDR1 SGHTA, CDR2 FQGNSA.

This clone occurred a few times. The V and J genes are TRBV19 and TRBJ1-5; a possible D gene is TRBD1 (6 bases). The CDR3 is 14 residues long. Germline V CDR1 and CDR2: LNHDA, SQIVND (reference sequence). The V gene lost 9 bases and the J gene lost 7 bases, with 19 bases spanning the gap. The CDR3 sequence is CASQNRGGVQPQHF. CDR3 in DNA: TGTGCCAGCCAGAATAGAGGGGGGGTGCAGCCCCAGCATTTT.

This clone was recorded a few times. This chain joins TRBV11-2 and TRBJ2-1; TRBD1 aligns across 7 bases. The V segment lost 5 bases and the J segment 0 bases; nucleotides outside the gene matches: 16. CDR1 is SGHAT and CDR2 is FQNNGV in the germline V gene. This CDR3 has 19 residues. The CDR3, as DNA: TGTGCCAGCAGCCCCACCGGGCAGGGGGTGACGAGCTCCTACAATGAGCAGTTCTTC. Translated: CASSPTGQGVTSSYNEQFF.

This clone was observed a few times. This chain joins TRBV19 and TRBJ2-5; TRBD1 aligns across 7 bases. Germline V gene data show CDR1 as LNHDA and CDR2 as SQIVND (reference sequence). The CDR3 is made up of 16 amino acids. Trimming at V came to 3 bases and at J to 0 bases, leaving 7 bases not matched to a gene. CDR3 bases: TGTGCCAGTAGTATTTTCGGGACAGACAACCAAGAGACCCAGTACTTC. It is translated as CASSIFGTDNQETQYF. The variable domain in full, with the rest retrieved from reference TRBV19 and TRBJ2-5, is DGGITQSPKYLFRKEGQNVTLSCEQNLNHDAMYWYRQDPGQGLRLIYYSQIVNDFQKGDIAEGYSVSREKKESFPLTVTSAQKNPTAFYLCASSIFGTDNQETQYFGPGTRLLVL.

The gene calls are TRBV7-2 and TRBJ1-2; D unclear. Germline CDR1 and CDR2: SGHTA and FQGNSA. This CDR3 is built from 12 residues. Trimming left V 5 bases short and J 10 bases short, with 14 bases between. CDR3 DNA: TGTGCCAGCAGCCCCCCCACTGAACTCTACACCTTC. Protein product: CASSPPTELYTF.

This rearrangement joins TRBV4-2 to TRBJ2-3; 7 positions agree with TRBD1. The CDR3 has 15 amino acids. After removal of 4 bases from V and 0 bases from J, the junction contained 4 bases not matched to a gene. CDR1 is LGHNA and CDR2 is YNFKEQ in the germline V gene. This CDR3 reads CASSPYRGSTDTQYF. The DNA of the CDR3 is TGTGCCAGCAGCCCTTACAGGGGTAGCACAGATACGCAGTATTTT.

The chain joins TRBV29-1 to TRBJ2-7; 7 nucleotides align to TRBD2. J was trimmed by 4 bases and V by 3 bases; bases with no gene match: 3. The CDR3 runs to 12 residues. The germline CDR1 and CDR2 sequences are SQVTM and ANQGSEA. The CDR3 region is CSVEGTTYEQYF. The CDR3 coding sequence is TGCAGCGTTGAGGGGACTACATACGAGCAGTACTTC.

This clone was seen at least ten times. The chain couples TRBV19 to TRBJ2-3; 7 bases line up with TRBD2. This CDR3 region has 16 residues. Germline V lookup: CDR1 LNHDA, CDR2 SQIVND (reference sequence). With V trimmed by 7 bases and J by 0 bases, 10 bases remained unmatched. Here the CDR3 DNA reads TGTGCCAGTATGGGGGAGGGGCACCCTAGCACAGATACGCAGTATTTT. Translated: CASMGEGHPSTDTQYF. Together with reference TRBV19 and TRBJ2-3, the CDR3 gives the full variable domain: DGGITQSPKYLFRKEGQNVTLSCEQNLNHDAMYWYRQDPGQGLRLIYYSQIVNDFQKGDIAEGYSVSREKKESFPLTVTSAQKNPTAFYLCASMGEGHPSTDTQYFGPGTRLTVL.

This rearrangement joins TRBV7-3 to TRBJ1-2; D gene ambiguous. The CDR3 totals 13 residues. Germline CDR1 SGHTA, CDR2 FQGTGA. V was pared by 1 base and J by 6 bases, with 9 bases between. The CDR3 DNA reads TGTGCCAGCAGCTTAAACGGCGAGGATGGCTACACCTTC. This codes for CASSLNGEDGYTF.

This clone was counted between two and nine times. The chain has TRBV9 and TRBJ1-1; TRBD1 matches at 8 bases. This CDR3 region has 16 residues. Germline CDR1 is SGDLS and CDR2 is YYNGEE. The ends lost 2 bases at V and 0 bases at J; junction bases unmatched: 6. The CDR3, as DNA: TGTGCCAGCAGCGTGGACAGGGACTCGGTGAACACTGAAGCTTTCTTT. This encodes CASSVDRDSVNTEAFF.

The chain links TRBV7-8 to TRBJ2-2, with 8 bases that match TRBD2. Germline-derived CDR1 and CDR2 are SGHVS and FQNEAQ. Unmatched junction bases numbered 8, after V lost 5 bases and J lost 6 bases. This CDR3 contains 15 residues. CDR3 protein: CASSAGLALPGELFF. DNA of the CDR3: TGTGCCAGCAGCGCCGGACTAGCATTGCCCGGGGAGCTGTTTTTT. Based on the CDR3 plus reference TRBV7-8 and TRBJ2-2, the full variable domain is GAGVSQSPRYKVAKRGQDVALRCDPISGHVSLFWYQQALGQGPEFLTYFQNEAQLDKSGLPSDRFFAERPEGSVSTLKIQRTQQEDSAVYLCASSAGLALPGELFFGEGSRLTVL.

The rearrangement links TRBV9 to TRBJ2-7; 7 bases are shared with TRBD1. The CDR3 loop spans 13 amino acids. CDR1 and CDR2 from the germline V gene are SGDLS and YYNGEE. After removal of 3 bases from V and 0 bases from J, the junction contained 0 bases not matched to a gene. CDR3 region: CASSGDSSYEQYF. DNA for the CDR3: TGTGCCAGCAGCGGGGACAGCTCCTACGAGCAGTACTTC. The full variable domain, in which reference TRBV9 and TRBJ2-7 provide the parts outside the CDR3, is DSGVTQTPKHLITATGQRVTLRCSPRSGDLSVYWYQQSLDQGLQFLIQYYNGEERAKGNILERFSAQQFPDLHSELNLSSLELGDSALYFCASSGDSSYEQYFGPGTRLTVT.

This chain joins TRBV7-2 and TRBJ2-3, with 9 bases matching TRBD2. The CDR3 sequence is 17 residues long. CDR1 is SGHTA and CDR2 is FQGNSA in the germline V gene. The trim removed 1 base at V and 9 bases at J, leaving 14 bases unmatched. CDR3 sequence (DNA): TGTGCCAGCAGCTTAGTCCCTAGCGGGACGGCCTTTTCCACGCAGTATTTT. This gives the protein CASSLVPSGTAFSTQYF.

The gene calls are TRBV28 and TRBJ2-7; TRBD2 matches 13 bases. Looked up from germline, CDR1 is MDHEN and CDR2 is SYDVKM. CDR3 length: 16 residues. V lost 4 bases to trimming and J lost 1 base; unmatched junction nucleotides: 4. This chain's CDR3 is CASSSPGLAGSYEQYF. Written as DNA, the CDR3 is TGTGCCAGCAGTTCACCGGGACTAGCGGGATCCTACGAGCAGTACTTC. Looking up the rest from reference TRBV28 and TRBJ2-7 gives the full variable domain: DVKVTQSSRYLVKRTGEKVFLECVQDMDHENMFWYRQDPGLGLRLIYFSYDVKMKEKGDIPEGYSVSREKKERFSLILESASTNQTSMYLCASSSPGLAGSYEQYFGPGTRLTVT.

The J gene is TRBJ2-3, the V gene TRBV9; D possibly corresponds to TRBD2 (6 bases). The CDR3 length is 17 residues. Germline V gene sequence: CDR1 SGDLS, CDR2 YYNGEE. The V end was cut by 0 bases, the J end by 0 bases, with 14 bases between. The CDR3 nucleotides are TGTGCCAGCAGCGTAGATCAAGCGGCGGGGAGCACAGATACGCAGTATTTT. Protein sequence: CASSVDQAAGSTDTQYF.

This rearrangement joins TRBV7-2 to TRBJ2-7, with 11 bases that match TRBD2. This CDR3 has 15 amino acids. V trimming: 3 bases; J trimming: 2 bases; junction bases outside the gene matches: 3. From germline, CDR1 is SGHTA and CDR2 FQGNSA. The CDR3 region is CASSLTSGMTYEQYF. The CDR3 coding sequence is TGTGCCAGCAGCTTGACTAGCGGGATGACCTACGAGCAGTACTTC.

V is TRBV18 and J is TRBJ1-1; D gene uncertain. The CDR3 contains 13 residues. V was clipped by 0 bases and J by 10 bases, with 12 bases between them. CDR1 and CDR2 from the germline V gene are KGHSH and LQKENI. CDR3 coding DNA: TGTGCCAGCTCACCACCGGAGCGGGATCGAGCTTTCTTT. Its protein is CASSPPERDRAFF. The full variable domain, its missing parts supplied by reference TRBV18 and TRBJ1-1, is NAGVMQNPRHLVRRRGQEARLRCSPMKGHSHVYWYRQLPEEGLKFMVYLQKENIIDESGMPKERFSAEFPKEGPSILRIQQVVRGDSAAYFCASSPPERDRAFFGQGTRLTVV.

A single count supports this clone. The chain links TRBV5-5 to TRBJ2-7; 7 nucleotides match TRBD2. V was clipped by 2 bases and J by 4 bases; unmatched bases: 12. The germline gives CDR1 SGHKS, CDR2 YYEKEE (reference sequence). CDR3 length: 16 residues. The CDR3 DNA is TGTGCCAGCAGCTTTCGGCCTGAGGGCGGGAGTTACGAGCAGTACTTC. This gives the protein CASSFRPEGGSYEQYF.

The chain carries TRBV30 and TRBJ2-3; 11 nucleotides line up with TRBD2. J lost 3 bases, V lost 8 bases, and 16 bases had no gene match. This CDR3 spans 17 amino acids. Looked up from germline, CDR1 is GTSNPN and CDR2 is SVGIG (reference sequence). DNA for the CDR3: TGTGCCGCGAGTCTAGCGGGAGGTTTTGTGAGGACAGATACGCAGTATTTT. Translation: CAASLAGGFVRTDTQYF.

The rearrangement links TRBV11-3 to TRBJ2-1; unclear D gene. Germline CDR1 SGHNT, CDR2 YENEEA. The V end lost 5 bases, the J end lost 4 bases, and 15 bases lay between the germline ends. This CDR3 has 15 amino acids. The CDR3 DNA sequence: TGTGCCAGCAGCCCTCGGATCCAAGCGTACAATGAGCAGTTCTTC. Encoded protein: CASSPRIQAYNEQFF.

The chain joins TRBV10-1 to TRBJ1-1, with D hard to call. This CDR3 spans 15 amino acids. V lost 9 bases, J lost 1 base, and 18 bases lay in between. Germline V gene sequence: CDR1 WNHNN, CDR2 SYGVQD (reference sequence). The CDR3 bases are TGCGCCAGAGAAAAGAGTTACGGGGAGAACACTGAAGCTTTCTTT. Protein product: CAREKSYGENTEAFF.

The chain couples TRBV6-6 to TRBJ2-1; D not certain. Looked up from germline, CDR1 is MNHNY and CDR2 is SVGAGI (reference sequence). The V end lost 2 bases, the J end lost 8 bases, and 13 bases lay between the germline ends. This CDR3 region has 14 residues. The CDR3 loop is CASSYEFTSDEQFF. CDR3 coding DNA: TGTGCCAGCAGTTACGAATTCACGTCGGATGAGCAGTTCTTC.

This chain connects TRBV4-2 to TRBJ2-1, with 8 nucleotides matching TRBD2. Trimming took 1 base from V and 16 from J; bases not matched to a gene: 12. Germline loops: CDR1 LGHNA, CDR2 YNFKEQ. The CDR3 length is 14 residues. CDR3 sequence (DNA): TGTGCCAGCAGCCAAGTTCTGGACTGGACTAGCCGTTTCTTC. It yields the protein CASSQVLDWTSRFF.

This chain joins TRBV3-1 (or the pseudogene TRBV3-2) and TRBJ2-5; 8 bases align to TRBD2. Germline V gives CDR1 LGHDT, CDR2 YNNKEL (reference sequence). The CDR3 has 17 amino acids. Trimming took 0 bases from V and 5 from J; bases not matched to a gene: 11. As DNA, the CDR3 is TGTGCCAGCAGCCAAGATCGAGCGGGAGCGCCTTGGGAGACCCAGTACTTC. Translation: CASSQDRAGAPWETQYF.